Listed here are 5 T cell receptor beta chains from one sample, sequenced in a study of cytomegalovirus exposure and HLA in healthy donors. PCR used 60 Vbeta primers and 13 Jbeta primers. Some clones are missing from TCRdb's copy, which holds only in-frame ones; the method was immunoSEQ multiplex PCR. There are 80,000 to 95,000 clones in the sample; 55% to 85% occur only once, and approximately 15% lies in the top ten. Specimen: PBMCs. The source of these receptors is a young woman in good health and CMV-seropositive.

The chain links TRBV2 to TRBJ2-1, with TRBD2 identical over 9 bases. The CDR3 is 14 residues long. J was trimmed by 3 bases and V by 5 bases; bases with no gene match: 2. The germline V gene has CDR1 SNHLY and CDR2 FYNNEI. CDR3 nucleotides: TGTGCCAGCAGTCGCGGGGGGGACTACAATGAGCAGTTCTTC. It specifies CASSRGGDYNEQFF.

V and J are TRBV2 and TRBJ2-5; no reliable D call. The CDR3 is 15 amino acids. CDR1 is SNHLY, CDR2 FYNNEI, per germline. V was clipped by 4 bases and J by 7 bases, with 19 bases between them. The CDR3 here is CASSAGRLGSGTQYF. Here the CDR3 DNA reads TGTGCCAGCAGTGCCGGCCGGCTCGGCTCGGGGACCCAGTACTTC.

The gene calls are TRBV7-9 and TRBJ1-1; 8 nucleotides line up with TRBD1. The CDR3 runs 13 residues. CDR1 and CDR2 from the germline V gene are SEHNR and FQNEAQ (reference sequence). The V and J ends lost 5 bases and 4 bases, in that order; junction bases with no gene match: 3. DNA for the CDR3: TGTGCCAGCAGCGATACAGGGGGCACTGAAGCTTTCTTT. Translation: CASSDTGGTEAFF.

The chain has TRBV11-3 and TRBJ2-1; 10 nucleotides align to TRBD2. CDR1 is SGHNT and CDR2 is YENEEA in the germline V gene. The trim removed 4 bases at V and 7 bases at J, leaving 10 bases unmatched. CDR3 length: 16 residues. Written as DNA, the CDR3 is TGTGCCAGCAGCTCCCGAAGCGGGGGGGGAACAAATGAGCAGTTCTTC. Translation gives CASSSRSGGGTNEQFF.

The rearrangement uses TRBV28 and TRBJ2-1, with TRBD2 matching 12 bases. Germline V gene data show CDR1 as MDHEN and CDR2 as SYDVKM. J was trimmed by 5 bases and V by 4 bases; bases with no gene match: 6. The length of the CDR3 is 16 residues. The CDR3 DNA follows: TGTGCCAGCAGTTGGCCGCGGACTAGCGGGAACAATGAGCAGTTCTTC. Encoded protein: CASSWPRTSGNNEQFF. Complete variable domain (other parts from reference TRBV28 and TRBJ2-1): DVKVTQSSRYLVKRTGEKVFLECVQDMDHENMFWYRQDPGLGLRLIYFSYDVKMKEKGDIPEGYSVSREKKERFSLILESASTNQTSMYLCASSWPRTSGNNEQFFGPGTRLTVL.